This TCR beta chain appears in the sequencing data of a study of cytomegalovirus exposure and HLA in healthy donors. After removal of 8 bases from V and 7 bases from J, the junction contained 3 bases not matched to a gene. This CDR3 has 13 amino acids. Germline CDR1 reads MRHNA; CDR2 reads SNTAGT. A multiplex PCR was run with 60 Vbeta primers and 13 Jbeta primers. Produced via immunoSEQ multiplex PCR; TCRdb's table is partial and in-frame only. The sample totals more than 140,000 clones; its top ten clones hold under 2.5%. The sample taken for sequencing was PBMCs. The receptor was derived from a woman aged 18-35 years in good health and CMV-seronegative. The chain links TRBV6-4 to TRBJ2-2; 11 bases fit TRBD1. The CDR3 DNA is TGTGCCAGCGGACAGGGGGCCAGCGGGGAGCTGTTTTTT. Translating it yields CASGQGASGELFF.